Presented here are 26 T cell receptor beta chains from one specimen sequenced in a study of cytomegalovirus exposure and HLA in healthy donors. Primers for the PCR totalled 60 Vbeta and 13 Jbeta. The assay was immunoSEQ multiplex PCR, and TCRdb's table has in-frame clones only and misses some. Of tens of thousands of clones listed, around 84% are singletons. What was sequenced was PBMCs. The receptors here all came from a male donor in good health and CMV-seronegative.

The chain links TRBV7-9 to TRBJ1-2; 7 bases are a match to TRBD1. Unmatched junction bases numbered 8, after V lost 7 bases and J lost 0 bases. CDR1 and CDR2 from the germline V gene are SEHNR and FQNEAQ (reference sequence). This CDR3 region has 15 residues. CDR3 nucleotides: TGTGCCAGCACCCCGGCGGGGACAGCTAACTATGGCTACACCTTC. As protein: CASTPAGTANYGYTF.

The chain uses TRBV4-1 and TRBJ2-1; no clear D gene. The CDR3 is 14 amino acids. CDR1 is MGHRA, CDR2 YSYEKL, per germline. The V end lost 3 bases, the J end lost 6 bases, and 12 bases lay between the germline ends. The CDR3 sequence is CASSQPLQTNEQFF. In DNA, the CDR3 is TGCGCCAGCAGCCAGCCACTCCAAACCAATGAGCAGTTCTTC.

In its sample, this clone was seen once. V and J are TRBV19 and TRBJ1-1; TRBD1 aligns across 7 bases. After removal of 1 base from V and 1 base from J, the junction contained 9 bases not matched to a gene. CDR1 and CDR2 from the germline V gene are LNHDA and SQIVND (reference sequence). The CDR3 has 17 residues. This CDR3 reads CASSIAPRQGENTEAFF. CDR3 coding DNA: TGTGCCAGTAGTATAGCCCCCCGACAGGGCGAGAACACTGAAGCTTTCTTT.

The V call is TRBV9, the J call TRBJ1-1; D is unresolved. CDR1 and CDR2 from the germline V gene are SGDLS and YYNGEE. V shed 1 base and J shed 1 base, with 8 bases lying between them. This CDR3 contains 14 residues. CDR3 region: CASSVNLGNTEAFF. DNA of the CDR3: TGTGCCAGCAGCGTAAACCTCGGGAACACTGAAGCTTTCTTT.

The chain carries TRBV19 and TRBJ1-2; the match to TRBD1 covers 11 bases. From germline, CDR1 is LNHDA and CDR2 SQIVND (reference sequence). This CDR3 spans 16 amino acids. J gave up 2 bases and V 4 bases, and 6 bases lay outside the gene matches. The CDR3 here is CASSTGQGAPNYGYTF. The CDR3 region has the DNA TGTGCCAGTAGTACAGGACAGGGGGCGCCCAACTATGGCTACACCTTC.

This clone was found once. The chain joins TRBV4-3 to TRBJ1-1, with D possibly TRBD1 on 6 matching bases. Looked up from germline, CDR1 is LGHNA and CDR2 is YSLEER. V was shortened by 0 bases and J by 5 bases, with 7 bases between the two germline ends. The CDR3 is 13 residues long. DNA of the CDR3: TGCGCCAGCAGCCAAGATAGGGGGACTGAAGCTTTCTTT. Protein sequence: CASSQDRGTEAFF.

The V gene is TRBV7-9, the J gene TRBJ2-7, with D perhaps TRBD1 (5 bases). The CDR3 is 11 residues long. Looked up from germline, CDR1 is SEHNR and CDR2 is FQNEAQ (reference sequence). Trimming cost V 2 bases and J 7 bases, with 6 bases left between them. As DNA, the CDR3 is TGTGCCAGCAGCTTAAGGGGAGAGCAGTACTTC. The encoded protein is CASSLRGEQYF.

The chain has TRBV4-1 and TRBJ2-1; D remains ambiguous. CDR3 length: 16 residues. V was clipped by 1 base and J by 7 bases, with 17 bases between them. CDR1 is MGHRA and CDR2 is YSYEKL in the germline V gene. DNA for the CDR3: TGCGCCAGCAGCCAAGGTTTGCCGAGTGGTTGGAATGAGCAGTTCTTC. Translating gives CASSQGLPSGWNEQFF.

The rearrangement links TRBV5-1 to TRBJ2-5, with 9 nucleotides matching TRBD2. The J segment lost 1 base and the V segment lost 1 base, leaving 8 bases of the junction unmatched. This CDR3 has 17 amino acids. Germline V gene data show CDR1 as SGHRS and CDR2 as YFSETQ. In DNA, the CDR3 is TGCGCCAGCAGCTTGTCATTGGCGGGGGGGCTCCAAGAGACCCAGTACTTC. As protein: CASSLSLAGGLQETQYF. The full variable domain, with the rest looked up from reference TRBV5-1 and TRBJ2-5, is KAGVTQTPRYLIKTRGQQVTLSCSPISGHRSVSWYQQTPGQGLQFLFEYFSETQRNKGNFPGRFSGRQFSNSRSEMNVSTLELGDSALYLCASSLSLAGGLQETQYFGPGTRLLVL.

The chain recombines TRBV7-2 with TRBJ2-5, with 10 bases fitting TRBD2. This CDR3 is 15 amino acids long. The junction had 7 bases not matched to a gene; V was cut back by 4 bases and J by 5 bases. Germline V gene lookup returns CDR1 SGHTA and CDR2 FQGNSA. For the CDR3, the DNA is TGTGCCAGCAGCTCCCTAGCGGGGGTATGGGAGACCCAGTACTTC. Translating it yields CASSSLAGVWETQYF.

This rearrangement joins TRBV19 to TRBJ2-6; TRBD1 agrees at 8 bases. Germline V CDR1 and CDR2: LNHDA, SQIVND (reference sequence). The CDR3 loop spans 19 amino acids. The trim removed 5 bases at V and 0 bases at J, leaving 12 bases unmatched. The CDR3 DNA is TGTGCCAGTAGTCCGACCTCAGGGGGCCTCCACTCTGGGGCCAACGTCCTGACTTTC. Protein sequence: CASSPTSGGLHSGANVLTF. The whole variable domain, remainder taken from reference TRBV19 and TRBJ2-6, is DGGITQSPKYLFRKEGQNVTLSCEQNLNHDAMYWYRQDPGQGLRLIYYSQIVNDFQKGDIAEGYSVSREKKESFPLTVTSAQKNPTAFYLCASSPTSGGLHSGANVLTFGAGSRLTVL.

The chain links TRBV5-4 to TRBJ2-5; D is possibly TRBD2 (5 bases). CDR1 and CDR2 from the germline V gene are SGHNT and YYREEE (reference sequence). The CDR3 runs to 18 residues. The V and J ends lost 1 base and 5 bases respectively, with 24 bases between them. CDR3 coding DNA: TGTGCCAGCAGCTTGAAGGTGTCTAGCTTGGAGTCTTGGGAGACCCAGTACTTC. Amino acid sequence: CASSLKVSSLESWETQYF.

This chain connects TRBV6-1 to TRBJ1-2, with a tentative D call TRBD1 (5 bases). Germline V lookup: CDR1 MNHNS, CDR2 SASEGT. V was clipped by 1 base and J by 5 bases, with 14 bases between them. The CDR3 is 15 residues long. This chain's CDR3 is CASSEGFGAQYGYTF. CDR3 nucleotides: TGTGCCAGCAGTGAAGGGTTTGGGGCCCAATATGGCTACACCTTC.

CDR3 coding DNA: TGTGCCAGCAGCCCGCAACCGGTTTCCGGGAGCCGGGCTGAAGCTTTCTTT. Translating it yields CASSPQPVSGSRAEAFF. The chain couples TRBV7-3 to TRBJ1-1; D gene unclear. There are 17 residues in the CDR3. CDR1 is SGHTA and CDR2 is FQGTGA in the germline V gene. Trimming took off 5 bases at V and 6 bases at J, with 25 bases between the two ends.

This clone was detected a few times. J is TRBJ2-7 and V is TRBV4-1; the D gene is possibly TRBD1 (6 bases). V was clipped by 4 bases and J by 1 base, with 14 bases between them. Germline V gene data show CDR1 as MGHRA and CDR2 as YSYEKL. The CDR3 loop spans 15 amino acids. CDR3 region: CASSRPDRLSYEQYF. The CDR3 region has the DNA TGCGCCAGCAGCCGCCCTGACAGGCTATCCTACGAGCAGTACTTC.

The chain uses TRBV10-3 and TRBJ1-3, with D perhaps matching TRBD1 (6 bases). The germline CDR1 and CDR2 sequences are ENHRY and SYGVKD. The germline V and J ends were trimmed by 3 bases and 2 bases, with 8 bases remaining between them. This CDR3 has 14 residues. The CDR3 nucleotides read TGTGCCATCAGTGACAGGGGTCCTGGAAACACCATATATTTT. Amino acids: CAISDRGPGNTIYF.

The chain is built from TRBV7-2 and TRBJ2-3; maybe TRBD1 (5 bases). Germline-derived CDR1 and CDR2 are SGHTA and FQGNSA. The CDR3 is 15 residues long. The germline V and J ends were trimmed by 2 bases and 1 base, with 10 bases remaining between them. The CDR3 region is CASSLQGGRTDTQYF. Here the CDR3 DNA reads TGTGCCAGCAGCTTACAGGGTGGTCGCACAGATACGCAGTATTTT.

A single count supports this clone. V is TRBV7-8 and J is TRBJ2-3, with D perhaps TRBD1 (5 bases). The CDR3 has 12 residues. The germline CDR1 and CDR2 sequences are SGHVS and FQNEAQ. V was shortened by 1 base and J by 12 bases, with 11 bases between the two germline ends. The chain's CDR3 is CASSLEGKFQYF. CDR3 in DNA: TGTGCCAGCAGCTTAGAGGGGAAATTCCAGTATTTT.

The chain couples TRBV19 to TRBJ2-7; D may be TRBD2 (6 bases). Germline V gene lookup returns CDR1 LNHDA and CDR2 SQIVND (reference sequence). V dropped 6 bases and J dropped 0 bases, with 18 bases sitting between them. The CDR3 length is 16 residues. The CDR3 is CASSPSRDSRSYEQYF. The DNA for the CDR3 is TGTGCCAGTAGCCCTTCCCGGGACTCCCGCTCCTACGAGCAGTACTTC. The variable domain in full, completed from reference TRBV19 and TRBJ2-7, reads DGGITQSPKYLFRKEGQNVTLSCEQNLNHDAMYWYRQDPGQGLRLIYYSQIVNDFQKGDIAEGYSVSREKKESFPLTVTSAQKNPTAFYLCASSPSRDSRSYEQYFGPGTRLTVT.

With respect to this clone: An end of the junction differs from the germline gene, which may be a read error. This chain joins TRBV9 and TRBJ2-6; the match to TRBD2 covers 7 bases. The CDR3 is 18 residues long. Germline assignment: CDR1 SGDLS and CDR2 YYNGEE. CDR3 sequence reads: CASSTRGGGVPGANGLTF. DNA of the CDR3: TGTGCCAGCAGCACACGTGGGGGAGGGGTACCTGGGGCCAACGGCCTGACTTTC.

V usage is TRBV5-1 and J usage is TRBJ2-2, with a possible D match to TRBD1 (6 bases). The CDR3 loop spans 14 amino acids. Trimming stripped 4 bases from V and 4 bases from J, with 11 bases between. Germline CDR1 is SGHRS and CDR2 is YFSETQ. The CDR3: CASSPRTATGELFF. The CDR3 bases are TGCGCCAGCAGCCCAAGGACAGCCACCGGGGAGCTGTTTTTT.

The V and J genes are TRBV10-3 and TRBJ1-2; D is unresolved. V was shortened by 0 bases and J by 2 bases, with 13 bases between the two germline ends. The CDR3 totals 16 residues. Germline CDR1 is ENHRY and CDR2 is SYGVKD. In DNA, the CDR3 is TGTGCCATCAGTGAGTCGGTTAACATCAACAACTATGGCTACACCTTC. It yields the protein CAISESVNINNYGYTF.

The genes are TRBV6-1 and TRBJ2-7, with D possibly being TRBD1 (5 bases). The CDR3 runs to 13 residues. Germline V CDR1 and CDR2: MNHNS, SASEGT. V was clipped by 6 bases and J by 6 bases, with 15 bases between them. The CDR3 is CASSPRGDSEQYF. The DNA for the CDR3 is TGTGCCAGCAGCCCCCGCGGAGACAGCGAGCAGTACTTC.

The chain links TRBV19 to TRBJ1-1, with D perhaps TRBD1 (6 bases). CDR3 size: 15 residues. Germline loops: CDR1 LNHDA, CDR2 SQIVND (reference sequence). Deletions cut 5 bases from V and 1 base from J, with 14 bases between. The CDR3: CASSVRDIPNTEAFF. The CDR3 DNA sequence: TGTGCCAGTAGTGTCCGGGACATTCCGAACACTGAAGCTTTCTTT.

The rearrangement links TRBV11-2 to TRBJ1-4; no firm D call. The length of the CDR3 is 15 residues. CDR1 is SGHAT, CDR2 FQNNGV, per germline. Trimming took off 3 bases at V and 5 bases at J, with 13 bases between the two ends. The CDR3 loop is CASSFEGLPNEKLFF. The CDR3 region has the DNA TGTGCCAGCAGCTTCGAGGGCCTGCCAAATGAAAAACTGTTTTTT.

The chain joins TRBV27 to TRBJ2-7; 7 bases align to TRBD1. This CDR3 region has 15 residues. The V gene end was trimmed by 8 bases and the J gene end by 3 bases; junction bases not matched to a gene: 13. From germline, CDR1 is MNHEY and CDR2 SMNVEV (reference sequence). The DNA for the CDR3 is TGTGCCAGCTCTACCCCCGGGACAGTTCTCTACGAGCAGTACTTC. Its translation: CASSTPGTVLYEQYF.